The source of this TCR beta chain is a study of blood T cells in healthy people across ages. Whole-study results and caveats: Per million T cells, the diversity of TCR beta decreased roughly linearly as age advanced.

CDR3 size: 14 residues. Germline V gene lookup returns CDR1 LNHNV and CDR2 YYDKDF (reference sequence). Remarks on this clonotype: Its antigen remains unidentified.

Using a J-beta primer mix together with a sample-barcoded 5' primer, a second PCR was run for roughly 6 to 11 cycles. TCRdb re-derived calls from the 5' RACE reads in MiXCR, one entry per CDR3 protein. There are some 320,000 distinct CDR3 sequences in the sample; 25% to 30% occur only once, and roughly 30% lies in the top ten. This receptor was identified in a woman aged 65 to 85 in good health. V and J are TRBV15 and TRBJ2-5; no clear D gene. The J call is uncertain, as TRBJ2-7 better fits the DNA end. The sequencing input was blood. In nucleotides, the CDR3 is TGTGCCACCAGCAGAGAAGGAGATTCCTACGAGCAGTACTTC. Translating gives CATSREGDSYEQYF.